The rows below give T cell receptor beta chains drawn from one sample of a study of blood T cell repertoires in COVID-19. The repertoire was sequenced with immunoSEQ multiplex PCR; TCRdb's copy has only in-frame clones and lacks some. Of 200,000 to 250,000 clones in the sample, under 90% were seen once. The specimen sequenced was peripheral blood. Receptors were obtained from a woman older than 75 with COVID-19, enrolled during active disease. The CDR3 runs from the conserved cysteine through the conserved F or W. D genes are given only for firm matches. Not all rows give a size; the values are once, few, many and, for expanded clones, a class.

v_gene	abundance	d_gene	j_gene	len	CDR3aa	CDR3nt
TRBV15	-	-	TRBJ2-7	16	CATSGGGLSSSYEQYF	TGTGCCACCAGCGGGGGGGGGCTATCCAGTTCCTACGAGCAGTACTTC
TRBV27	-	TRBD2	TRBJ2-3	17	CASSWGLAGESTDTQYF	TGTGCCAGCAGTTGGGGACTAGCGGGGGAGAGCACAGATACGCAGTATTTT
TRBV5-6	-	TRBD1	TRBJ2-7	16	CASSLVRDRGLYEQYF	TGTGCCAGCAGCTTGGTCCGGGACAGGGGCCTCTACGAGCAGTACTTC
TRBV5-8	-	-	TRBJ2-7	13	CASSLLTSYEQYF	TGTGCCAGCAGCCTCCTTACATCCTACGAGCAGTACTTC
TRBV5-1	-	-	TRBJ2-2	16	CASSLESASNTGELFF	TGCGCCAGCAGTTTGGAAAGCGCCTCGAACACCGGGGAGCTGTTTTTT
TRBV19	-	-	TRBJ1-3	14	CASRLAGSGNTIYF	TGTGCCAGTAGGCTTGCGGGCTCTGGAAACACCATATATTTT
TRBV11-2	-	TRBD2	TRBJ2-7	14	CASSPRGGRHEQYF	TGTGCCAGCAGCCCCCGGGGAGGGCGCCACGAGCAGTACTTC
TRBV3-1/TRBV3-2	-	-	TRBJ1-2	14	CASSQGSHVAGYTF	TGTGCCAGCAGCCAAGGATCCCACGTGGCTGGCTACACCTTC
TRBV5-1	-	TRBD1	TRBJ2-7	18	CASSPNPGTGGESYEQYF	TGCGCCAGCAGCCCGAATCCCGGGACAGGGGGAGAGTCGTACGAGCAGTACTTC
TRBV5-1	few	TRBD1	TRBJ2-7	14	CASSGQGKEYEQYF	TGCGCCAGCAGCGGACAGGGAAAAGAGTACGAGCAGTACTTC
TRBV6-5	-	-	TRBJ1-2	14	CASRTTGEVSGYTF	TGTGCCAGCAGAACCACAGGAGAGGTCTCTGGCTACACCTTC
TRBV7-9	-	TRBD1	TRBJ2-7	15	CASSLQGGSSYEQYF	TGTGCCAGCAGCTTACAAGGGGGCAGCTCCTACGAGCAGTACTTC
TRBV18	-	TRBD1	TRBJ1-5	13	CASSPPGGQPQHF	TGTGCCAGCTCACCCCCAGGGGGTCAGCCCCAGCATTTT
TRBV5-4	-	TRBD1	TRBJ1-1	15	CASSSTGTGGTEAFF	TGTGCCAGCAGCTCCACCGGGACAGGGGGCACTGAAGCTTTCTTT
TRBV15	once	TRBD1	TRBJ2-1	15	CATSRRQGSYNEQFF	TGTGCCACCAGCCGCAGACAGGGGAGCTACAATGAGCAGTTCTTC
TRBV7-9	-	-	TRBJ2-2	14	CASSSGVGTGELFF	TGTGCCAGCAGCTCAGGGGTCGGCACCGGGGAGCTGTTTTTT
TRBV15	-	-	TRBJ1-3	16	CATSRDIGISGNTIYF	TGTGCCACCAGCAGAGATATCGGGATCTCTGGAAACACCATATATTTT
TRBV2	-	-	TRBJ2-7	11	CASSLIYEQYF	TGTGCCAGCAGTTTAATCTACGAGCAGTACTTC
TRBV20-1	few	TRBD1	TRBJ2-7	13	CSASRTGLTEQYF	TGCAGTGCTAGTAGGACAGGGCTAACCGAGCAGTACTTC
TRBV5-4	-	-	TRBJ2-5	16	CASSPLGGGEVETQYF	TGTGCCAGCAGCCCCCTCGGGGGAGGAGAGGTAGAGACCCAGTACTTC
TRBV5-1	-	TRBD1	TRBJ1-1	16	CASSLGQGEGNTEAFF	TGCGCCAGCAGTTTAGGACAGGGAGAAGGAAACACTGAAGCTTTCTTT
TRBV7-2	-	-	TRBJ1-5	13	CASSLVPRGAQHF	TGTGCCAGCAGCTTAGTCCCCCGGGGAGCCCAGCATTTT
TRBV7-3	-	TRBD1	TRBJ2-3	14	CASRRGQGGDTQYF	TGTGCCAGCAGGAGAGGACAGGGGGGAGATACGCAGTATTTT
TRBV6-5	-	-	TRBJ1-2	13	CASRLGHYYGYTF	TGTGCCAGCAGGTTGGGACACTACTATGGCTACACCTTC
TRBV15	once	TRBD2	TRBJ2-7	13	CATSLPWGGEQYF	TGTGCCACCAGCCTACCCTGGGGGGGCGAGCAGTACTTC
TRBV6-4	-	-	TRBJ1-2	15	CAMPLKKEDNYGYTF	TGTGCCATGCCCCTGAAAAAAGAGGATAACTATGGCTACACCTTC
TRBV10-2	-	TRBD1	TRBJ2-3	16	CASSESWQGARDTQYF	TGCGCCAGCAGTGAGTCGTGGCAGGGGGCGAGAGATACGCAGTATTTT
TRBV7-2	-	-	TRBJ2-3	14	CASSLGTTGDTQYF	TGTGCCAGCAGCTTAGGGACTACTGGGGATACGCAGTATTTT
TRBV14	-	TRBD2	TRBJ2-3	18	CASSQDLPSGVSTDTQYF	TGTGCCAGCAGCCAAGACCTACCTAGCGGAGTAAGCACAGATACGCAGTATTTT
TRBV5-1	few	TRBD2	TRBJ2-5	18	CASSLPQLAGVGGETQYF	TGCGCCAGCAGCCTCCCCCAACTAGCGGGAGTCGGGGGAGAGACCCAGTACTTC
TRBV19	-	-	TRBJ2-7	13	CASSMAAAYEQYF	TGTGCCAGTAGTATGGCGGCTGCCTACGAGCAGTACTTC
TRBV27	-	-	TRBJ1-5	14	CASSGGGGYQPQHF	TGTGCCAGCAGTGGGGGAGGGGGGTATCAGCCCCAGCATTTT